The 10 T cell receptor beta chains reported below all come from one sample, sequenced in a study of blood T cell repertoires in COVID-19. Assay: immunoSEQ multiplex PCR; the TCRdb copy retains only in-frame clones and omits some. The sample yields about 290,000 clones, 75% to 90% seen once. Sequences were obtained from peripheral blood. Receptors originate from a woman aged 25 to 39 with active or convalescent COVID-19.

Details on this clone: The same CDR3 is also encoded by other DNA sequences in this sample. The J gene is TRBJ2-1, the V gene TRBV4-3, with TRBD2 matching over 11 bases. The CDR3 contains 15 residues. Trimming took 1 base from V and 4 from J; bases not matched to a gene: 0. Germline CDR1 LGHNA, CDR2 YSLEER. CDR3 in DNA: TGCGCCAGCAGCCAAGGGACTAGCGGGTACAATGAGCAGTTCTTC. The encoded protein is CASSQGTSGYNEQFF.

The chain recombines TRBV7-3 with TRBJ2-2, with a tentative D call TRBD1 (6 bases). Trimming pared 2 bases from V and 5 bases from J, leaving 9 bases between. In germline, CDR1 is SGHTA, CDR2 FQGTGA. The CDR3 consists of 14 residues. In DNA form, the CDR3 reads TGTGCCAGCAGCTTAGCCAGGGGAACCGGGGAGCTGTTTTTT. It specifies CASSLARGTGELFF.

This sequence joins TRBV4-3 and TRBJ1-1; possibly TRBD1 for D (6 bases). Trimming took 1 base from V and 1 from J, leaving 10 bases between them. The CDR3 spans 15 residues. The germline V gene has CDR1 LGHNA and CDR2 YSLEER. Here the CDR3 DNA reads TGCGCCAGCAGCCAAGGGGGGGGCGGGAACACTGAAGCTTTCTTT. This encodes CASSQGGGGNTEAFF.

The J gene is TRBJ2-3, the V gene TRBV4-1; D uncertain. This CDR3 is built from 14 residues. Germline CDR1 and CDR2: MGHRA and YSYEKL. Trimming cost V 5 bases and J 6 bases, with 15 bases left between them. The CDR3 loop is CASSARVHGDTQYF. The DNA of the CDR3 is TGCGCCAGCAGCGCCCGGGTCCATGGTGATACGCAGTATTTT.

J is TRBJ2-7 and V is TRBV5-1; possible D gene TRBD2, 7 bases. The CDR3 spans 14 residues. Trimming removed 3 bases at V and 0 bases at J, with 10 bases between. CDR1 is SGHRS and CDR2 is YFSETQ in the germline V gene. CDR3 coding DNA: TGCGCCAGCAGCTCGCGGGGGCACTCCTACGAGCAGTACTTC. Residues: CASSSRGHSYEQYF.

This chain joins TRBV6-2 or TRBV6-3 and TRBJ2-7, with TRBD1 matching over 7 bases. V dropped 0 bases and J dropped 9; count of bases not matched to a gene: 8. The CDR3 runs to 14 residues. CDR1 MNHEY and CDR2 SVGEGT come from the germline V gene. Here the CDR3 DNA reads TGTGCCAGCAGTTACTCTGTCGGACAGGCCACGCAGTACTTC. Translated: CASSYSVGQATQYF.

The J gene is TRBJ2-7, the V gene TRBV28, with 12 bases matching TRBD1. The CDR3 runs 15 residues. Germline V gene data show CDR1 as MDHEN and CDR2 as SYDVKM. The ends lost 5 bases at V and 5 bases at J; junction bases unmatched: 7. This chain's CDR3 is CASSQPGQGAHEQYF. CDR3 DNA: TGTGCCAGCAGTCAACCGGGACAGGGGGCCCACGAGCAGTACTTC. Full variable domain (rest looked up from reference TRBV28 and TRBJ2-7): DVKVTQSSRYLVKRTGEKVFLECVQDMDHENMFWYRQDPGLGLRLIYFSYDVKMKEKGDIPEGYSVSREKKERFSLILESASTNQTSMYLCASSQPGQGAHEQYFGPGTRLTVT.

The CDR3 region has the DNA TGCGCCAGCAGACCGGACAGGACCTACGAGCAGTACTTC. Protein: CASRPDRTYEQYF. The gene calls are TRBV5-1 and TRBJ2-7; 7 bases fit TRBD1. The V gene's germline CDR1 is SGHRS and CDR2 YFSETQ. The CDR3 extends over 13 amino acids. After removal of 5 bases from V and 2 bases from J, the junction contained 4 bases not matched to a gene.

The chain recombines TRBV6-2 or TRBV6-3 with TRBJ2-1, with 11 bases that match TRBD2. The germline gives CDR1 MNHEY, CDR2 SVGEGT. The CDR3 consists of 16 residues. Germline trimming cut 5 bases from V and 4 bases from J; bases unmatched to any gene: 7. The CDR3 is CASSISSGGAYNEQFF. CDR3 DNA: TGTGCCAGCAGTATAAGTAGCGGGGGGGCTTACAATGAGCAGTTCTTC.

V and J are TRBV7-2 and TRBJ1-5, with D possibly being TRBD1 (5 bases). The V end lost 5 bases, the J end lost 5 bases, and 16 bases lay between the germline ends. The germline V gene encodes CDR1 SGHTA and CDR2 FQGNSA. The CDR3 has 15 amino acids. The CDR3 loop is CASSPGGGSHQPQHF. The CDR3 DNA reads TGTGCCAGCAGCCCAGGCGGGGGTAGTCATCAGCCCCAGCATTTT.